The 21 T cell receptor beta chains given below trace back to one sample, sequenced in a study of T-cell memory formation after mild COVID-19. MiXCR, applied by TCRdb to the 5' RACE reads, yields one record per CDR3 protein. The sample carries about 150,000 distinct CDR3 sequences, almost 25% recorded once. The sequencing sample was made of PBMCs or a T cell subset sorted from them (not recorded which). The receptors here all came from an adult woman who had mild COVID-19 (a few samples of this study predate the infection). Cell type and time point are not known.

This clonotype has a handful of counts. The chain has TRBV5-5 and TRBJ2-5; tentatively, D is TRBD1 or TRBD2 (5 bases each). Germline CDR1 SGHKS, CDR2 YYEKEE (reference sequence). Trimming took 4 bases from V and 4 from J, leaving 20 bases between them. The CDR3 has 16 amino acids. This chain's CDR3 is CASSQDNGAWGETQYF. DNA for the CDR3: TGTGCCAGCAGCCAGGATAACGGGGCTTGGGGAGAGACCCAGTACTTC.

The chain combines TRBV4-2 with TRBJ1-4; 10 bases align to TRBD1. The CDR3 spans 14 residues. The germline gives CDR1 LGHNA, CDR2 YNFKEQ. The junction had 1 base not matched to a gene; V was cut back by 4 bases and J by 5 bases. The CDR3 bases are TGTGCCAGCAGCCCGGACAGGGGGAATGAAAAACTGTTTTTT. Residues: CASSPDRGNEKLFF.

The chain combines TRBV19 with TRBJ2-1; 7 bases align to TRBD2. The V gene end was trimmed by 3 bases and the J gene end by 7 bases; junction bases not matched to a gene: 9. This CDR3 region has 15 residues. Per germline, CDR1 LNHDA and CDR2 SQIVND (reference sequence). The CDR3 DNA reads as TGTGCCAGTAGTATTCCGGGAGGCCCTTTTAATGAGCAGTTCTTC. It encodes CASSIPGGPFNEQFF.

This clonotype came up a few times. The chain is built from TRBV5-5 and TRBJ2-5; weak D call: TRBD1 (5 bases). V was clipped by 5 bases and J by 0 bases, with 11 bases between them. This CDR3 is built from 14 residues. Germline V gene sequence: CDR1 SGHKS, CDR2 YYEKEE (reference sequence). Written as DNA, the CDR3 is TGTGCCAGCAGTAACGGCAGGGACCAAGAGACCCAGTACTTC. Translation gives CASSNGRDQETQYF.

In this sample, this clonotype turned up many times. The V and J genes are TRBV9 and TRBJ2-1; D remains unclear. Germline V gene data show CDR1 as SGDLS and CDR2 as YYNGEE. V lost 0 bases and J 1 base, leaving 8 bases between the germline ends. The CDR3 consists of 15 residues. CDR3 bases: TGTGCCAGCAGCGTAGTTGACCTTTCCTACAATGAGCAGTTCTTC. Amino acids: CASSVVDLSYNEQFF. The whole variable domain, remainder taken from reference TRBV9 and TRBJ2-1, is DSGVTQTPKHLITATGQRVTLRCSPRSGDLSVYWYQQSLDQGLQFLIQYYNGEERAKGNILERFSAQQFPDLHSELNLSSLELGDSALYFCASSVVDLSYNEQFFGPGTRLTVL.

In this sample, this clonotype turned up a few times. The chain is built from TRBV12-3 or TRBV12-4 and TRBJ2-2; D is unclear. The CDR3 extends over 13 amino acids. V dropped 1 base and J dropped 6 bases, with 6 bases sitting between them. The DNA of the CDR3 is TGTGCCAGCAGTTTAGAGTTAGCCGGGGAGCTGTTTTTT. It codes for CASSLELAGELFF.

This clonotype was found a few times. J is TRBJ2-1 and V is TRBV6-5; TRBD1 agrees at 9 bases. CDR1 is MNHEY and CDR2 is SVGAGI in the germline V gene. The junction had 4 bases not matched to a gene; V was cut back by 0 bases and J by 4 bases. CDR3 length equals 16 residues. The CDR3 here is CASSYSGQGAYNEQFF. CDR3 DNA sequence: TGTGCCAGCAGTTACTCGGGACAGGGTGCGTACAATGAGCAGTTCTTC.

This clonotype was recorded at least ten times. The chain couples TRBV2 to TRBJ2-3; TRBD2 agrees at 10 bases. CDR1 SNHLY and CDR2 FYNNEI come from the germline V gene. J gave up 1 base and V 6 bases, and 4 bases lay outside the gene matches. This CDR3 region has 15 residues. The CDR3 is CASSPGTSGTDTQYF. CDR3 DNA: TGTGCCAGCAGCCCCGGGACTAGCGGCACAGATACGCAGTATTTT.

The chain has TRBV30 and TRBJ2-3, with D tentatively TRBD2 (6 bases). V gave up 4 bases and J gave up 5 bases, with 13 bases separating them. CDR1 GTSNPN and CDR2 SVGIG come from the germline V gene (reference sequence). This CDR3 has 13 amino acids. CDR3 residues: CAWTSVDGDTQYF. The DNA of the CDR3 is TGTGCCTGGACTAGCGTAGATGGAGATACGCAGTATTTT.

The chain is built from TRBV16 and TRBJ1-2; 7 bases line up with TRBD1. The germline CDR1 and CDR2 sequences are KGHSY and FQNENV. CDR3 length equals 15 residues. V was pared by 1 base and J by 2 bases, with 4 bases of the junction left unmatched. CDR3 DNA sequence: TGTGCCAGCAGCCAATTTATGACAGGGAACTATGGCTACACCTTC. Residues: CASSQFMTGNYGYTF.

The chain has TRBV2 and TRBJ2-7; D call uncertain. Germline V gene sequence: CDR1 SNHLY, CDR2 FYNNEI. V dropped 4 bases and J dropped 3 bases, with 7 bases sitting between them. This CDR3 has 12 residues. The CDR3 region is CASSVSNYEQYF. CDR3 sequence (DNA): TGTGCCAGCAGTGTCTCTAACTACGAGCAGTACTTC.

V gene TRBV7-3 combines with J gene TRBJ2-3; D may correspond to TRBD1 or TRBD2 (5 bases each). The CDR3 is made up of 15 amino acids. The V and J ends lost 2 bases and 0 bases respectively, with 9 bases between them. Per germline, CDR1 SGHTA and CDR2 FQGTGA. CDR3 bases: TGTGCCAGCAGCTTAGGGACGGGAAGCACAGATACGCAGTATTTT. This encodes CASSLGTGSTDTQYF.

A few counts support this clonotype. The chain carries TRBV3-1 and TRBJ2-1, with TRBD2 matching 8 bases. The CDR3 length is 17 residues. Germline assignment: CDR1 LGHDT and CDR2 YNNKEL (reference sequence). The V segment lost 0 bases and the J segment 0 bases; nucleotides outside the gene matches: 4. The CDR3 bases are TGTGCCAGCAGCCAAGAAGGCGGGACTAGCTCCTACAATGAGCAGTTCTTC. Encoded protein: CASSQEGGTSSYNEQFF.

This clonotype was counted between two and nine times. This chain links TRBV13 with TRBJ2-1; TRBD2 might be the D (5 bases). CDR1 PRHDT and CDR2 FYEKMQ come from the germline V gene (reference sequence). The CDR3 contains 15 residues. Trimming left V 4 bases short and J 4 bases short, with 14 bases between. CDR3 sequence reads: CASSSQGRGYNEQFF. CDR3 DNA: TGTGCCAGCAGCTCCCAAGGGCGAGGGTACAATGAGCAGTTCTTC.

This clonotype was recorded a few times. The CDR3 protein is CASSQERFSGSSYNEQFF. Here the CDR3 DNA reads TGCGCCAGCAGCCAAGAGAGGTTTAGCGGAAGCTCCTACAATGAGCAGTTCTTC. The chain employs TRBV4-3 and TRBJ2-1, with D perhaps matching TRBD2 (6 bases). This CDR3 region has 18 residues. The germline V and J ends were trimmed by 0 bases and 0 bases, with 15 bases remaining between them. Germline V gene lookup returns CDR1 LGHNA and CDR2 YSLEER.

The sample holds a few counts of this clonotype. The junction does not match germline at one end; this may be a read error. The chain joins TRBV12-3 or TRBV12-4 to TRBJ2-7, with TRBD1 identical over 10 bases. The CDR3 covers 17 residues. CDR3 sequence (DNA): TGTGCCAGCAGTTTAGTGCTCCCGGGACAGGGGAGGTACGAGCAGTGCTTC. Translation gives CASSLVLPGQGRYEQCF.

V usage is TRBV7-6 and J usage is TRBJ1-1; D gene uncertain. The CDR3 sequence is 13 residues long. Trimming pared 5 bases from V and 5 bases from J, leaving 12 bases between. Germline CDR1 reads SGHVS; CDR2 reads FNYEAQ. This CDR3 reads CASSLEPGTEAFF. CDR3 DNA sequence: TGTGCCAGCAGCCTCGAACCGGGGACTGAAGCTTTCTTT.

This clonotype was picked up a small number of times. This chain links TRBV29-1 with TRBJ2-7, with D possibly TRBD1 on 6 matching bases. The germline CDR1 and CDR2 sequences are SQVTM and ANQGSEA. The V end was cut by 2 bases, the J end by 3 bases, with 11 bases between. This CDR3 spans 13 amino acids. CDR3 sequence reads: CSVEQGYGYEQYF. The CDR3 nucleotides are TGCAGCGTTGAACAGGGGTACGGCTACGAGCAGTACTTC.

The chain joins TRBV11-3 to TRBJ2-1; perhaps TRBD1 as D (6 bases). The V end lost 6 bases, the J end lost 10 bases, and 13 bases lay between the germline ends. CDR3 size: 12 residues. Germline values: CDR1 SGHNT, CDR2 YENEEA. The CDR3 sequence: CASSQTQGEQFF. In DNA form, the CDR3 reads TGTGCCAGCAGTCAAACCCAGGGGGAGCAGTTCTTC.

The chain links TRBV9 to TRBJ2-1; 12 nucleotides align to TRBD1. Trimming took 3 bases from V and 7 from J; bases not matched to a gene: 5. This CDR3 has 15 residues. The germline V gene encodes CDR1 SGDLS and CDR2 YYNGEE. The chain's CDR3 is CASSEGTGGMNEQFF. In DNA, the CDR3 is TGTGCCAGCAGCGAGGGGACAGGGGGCATGAATGAGCAGTTCTTC.

This clonotype was observed a few times. The V gene is TRBV6-1, the J gene TRBJ2-3; 13 positions match TRBD2. The CDR3 has 15 amino acids. CDR1 MNHNS and CDR2 SASEGT come from the germline V gene. Trimming cost V 3 bases and J 5 bases; bases outside gene matches: 2. The CDR3 is CASSDGLAGVDTQYF. The CDR3 nucleotides read TGTGCCAGCAGTGACGGACTAGCGGGAGTAGATACGCAGTATTTT.